This T cell receptor beta chain was sequenced in a study of T cell changes during pregnancy in multiple sclerosis. The germline gives CDR1 LNHDA, CDR2 SQIVND (reference sequence). The CDR3 consists of 14 residues. Trimming stripped 3 bases from V and 1 base from J, with 9 bases between. The repertoire was sequenced with immunoSEQ multiplex PCR; TCRdb's copy has only in-frame clones and lacks some. The sample comprises tens of thousands of clones, 80% to 95% of which are singletons, and around 1.6% rests with the top ten. This receptor was obtained from a female donor in good health, enrolled as a control in a pregnancy study. The chain combines TRBV19 with TRBJ2-5; tentatively, D is TRBD1 (5 bases). Source: peripheral blood, taken in the first trimester of pregnancy. Written as DNA, the CDR3 is TGTGCCAGTAGTATTTTTCAGGGCCAAGAGACCCAGTACTTC. This codes for CASSIFQGQETQYF.